One T cell receptor beta chain is described in this entry. The target antigen is unknown. The data are from a study of a mutant IDH1 vaccine in newly diagnosed glioma. Study background: Receipt of radiotherapy, temozolomide, or both preceded the study, and most received both. In the visit schedule, V12 fell in week 35, while V13 fell in week 47.

This CDR3 region has 13 residues. Germline values: CDR1 LNHNV, CDR2 YYDKDF (reference sequence). Trimming at V came to 1 base and at J to 4 bases, leaving 0 bases not matched to a gene. As to time point: week 35, safety follow-up. The content of each vaccine dose was 300 ug of mutant IDH1 20-mer peptide, and topical imiquimod accompanied it. Patients carried new grade 3 or 4 IDH1-mutant astrocytomas lacking nuclear ATRX. Sequencing was performed with immunoSEQ multiplex PCR; in TCRdb, only in-frame clones are kept and a portion is missing. The sample has 60,000 to 75,000 clones, approximately 86% seen once. Overall study findings and caveats: Changes in top peripheral clonotypes did not appear linked to pseudoprogression.

The sequencing here drew on PBMCs, taken from a glioma patient whose treatment included an IDH1 peptide vaccine. The sequence derives from a man aged 25-45 years with glioma. The chain couples TRBV15 to TRBJ1-2; 7 positions agree with TRBD1. In DNA, the CDR3 is TGTGCCACCAGCAGAGCAGGGGGCTATGGCTACACCTTC. This encodes CATSRAGGYGYTF.